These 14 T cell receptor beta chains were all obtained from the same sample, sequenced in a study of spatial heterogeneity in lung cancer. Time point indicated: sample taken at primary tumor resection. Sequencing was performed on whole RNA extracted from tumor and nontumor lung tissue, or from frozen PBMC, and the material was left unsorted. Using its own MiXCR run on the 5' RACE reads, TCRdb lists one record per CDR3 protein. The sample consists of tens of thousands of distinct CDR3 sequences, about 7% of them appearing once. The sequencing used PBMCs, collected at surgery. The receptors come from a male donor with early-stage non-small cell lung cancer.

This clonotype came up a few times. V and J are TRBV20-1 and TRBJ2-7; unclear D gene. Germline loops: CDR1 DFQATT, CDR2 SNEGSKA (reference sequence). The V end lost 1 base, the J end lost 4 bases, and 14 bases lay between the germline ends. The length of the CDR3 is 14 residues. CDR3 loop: CSARVRPRAYEQYF. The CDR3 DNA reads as TGCAGTGCTAGAGTAAGACCCAGAGCATACGAGCAGTACTTC.

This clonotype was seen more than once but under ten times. CDR3 sequence: CATESGGYPYEQYF. The CDR3 bases are TGTGCCACCGAAAGCGGGGGGTACCCCTACGAGCAGTACTTC. The chain is built from TRBV24-1 and TRBJ2-7, with TRBD2 matching over 9 bases. The ends lost 9 bases at V and 2 bases at J; junction bases unmatched: 7. Germline CDR1 and CDR2: KGHDR and SFDVKD. The CDR3 sequence is 14 residues long.

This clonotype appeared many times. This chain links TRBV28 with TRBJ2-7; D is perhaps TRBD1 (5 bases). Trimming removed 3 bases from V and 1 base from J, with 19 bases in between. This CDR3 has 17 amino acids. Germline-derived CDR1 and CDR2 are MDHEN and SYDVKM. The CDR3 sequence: CASSLPPPRRQSYEQYV. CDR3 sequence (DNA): TGTGCCAGCAGTTTGCCACCACCAAGACGACAGTCCTACGAGCAGTACGTC.

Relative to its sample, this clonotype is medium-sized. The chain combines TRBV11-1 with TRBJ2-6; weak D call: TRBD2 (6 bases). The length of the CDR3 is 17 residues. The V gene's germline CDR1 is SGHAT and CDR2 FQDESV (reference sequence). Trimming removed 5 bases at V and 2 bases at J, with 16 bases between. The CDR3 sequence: CASSPPQERAGANVLTF. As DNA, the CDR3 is TGTGCCAGCAGCCCACCCCAGGAGCGGGCTGGGGCCAACGTCCTGACTTTC.

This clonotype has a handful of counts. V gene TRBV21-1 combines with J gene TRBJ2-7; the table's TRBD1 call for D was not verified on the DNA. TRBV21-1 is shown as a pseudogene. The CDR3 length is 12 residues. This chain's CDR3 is CAIQGWQDEQYF. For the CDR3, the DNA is TGTGCAATCCAGGGTTGGCAGGACGAGCAGTACTTC.

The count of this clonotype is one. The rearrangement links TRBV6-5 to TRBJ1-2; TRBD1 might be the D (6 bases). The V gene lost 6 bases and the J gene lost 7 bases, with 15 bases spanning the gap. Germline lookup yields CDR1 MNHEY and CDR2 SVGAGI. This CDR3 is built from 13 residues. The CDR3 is CASSKQGFVGYTF. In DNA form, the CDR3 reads TGTGCCAGCAGCAAACAGGGTTTTGTTGGCTACACCTTC.

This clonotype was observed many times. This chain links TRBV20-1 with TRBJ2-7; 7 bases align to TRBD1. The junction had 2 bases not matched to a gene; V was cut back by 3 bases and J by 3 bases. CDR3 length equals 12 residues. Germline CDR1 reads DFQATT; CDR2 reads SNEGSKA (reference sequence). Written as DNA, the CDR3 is TGCAGTGCTAGGACAGGGTTCTACGAGCAGTACTTC. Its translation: CSARTGFYEQYF.

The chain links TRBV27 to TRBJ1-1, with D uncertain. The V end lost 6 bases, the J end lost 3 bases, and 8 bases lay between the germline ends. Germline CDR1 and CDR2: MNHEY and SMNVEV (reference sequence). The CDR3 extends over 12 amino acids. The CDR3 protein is CASRLGDTEAFF. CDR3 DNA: TGTGCCAGCAGGTTGGGAGACACTGAAGCTTTCTTT.

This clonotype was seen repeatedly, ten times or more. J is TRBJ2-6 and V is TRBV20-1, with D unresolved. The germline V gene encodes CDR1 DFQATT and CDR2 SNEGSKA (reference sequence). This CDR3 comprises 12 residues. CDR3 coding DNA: TGCAGGGGGAAATCTGGGGCCAACGTCCTGACTTTC. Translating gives CRGKSGANVLTF.

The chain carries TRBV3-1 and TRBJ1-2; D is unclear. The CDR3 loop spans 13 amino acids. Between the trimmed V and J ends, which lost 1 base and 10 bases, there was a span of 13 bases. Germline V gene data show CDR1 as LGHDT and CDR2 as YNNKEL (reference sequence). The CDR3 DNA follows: TGTGCCAGCAGCCAAGTGGGCCCTCAGCCCTACACCTTC. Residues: CASSQVGPQPYTF. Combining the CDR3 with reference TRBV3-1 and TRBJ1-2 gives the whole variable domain DTAVSQTPKYLVTQMGNDKSIKCEQNLGHDTMYWYKQDSKKFLKIMFSYNNKELIINETVPNRFSPKSPDKAHLNLHINSLELGDSAVYFCASSQVGPQPYTFGSGTRLTVV.

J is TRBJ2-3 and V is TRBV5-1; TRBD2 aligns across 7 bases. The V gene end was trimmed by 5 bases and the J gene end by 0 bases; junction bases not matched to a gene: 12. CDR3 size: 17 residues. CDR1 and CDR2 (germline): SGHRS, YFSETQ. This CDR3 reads CASSSGAGDPSTDTQYF. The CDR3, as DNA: TGCGCCAGCAGTTCCGGGGCGGGAGATCCCAGCACAGATACGCAGTATTTT.

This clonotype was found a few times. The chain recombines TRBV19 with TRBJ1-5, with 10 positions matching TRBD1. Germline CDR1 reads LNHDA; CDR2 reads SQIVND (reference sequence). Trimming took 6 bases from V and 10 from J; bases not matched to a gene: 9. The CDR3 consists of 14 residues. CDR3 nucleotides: TGTGCCAGTAGCGACAGGGGGCCCTTATCCCCCCAGCATTTT. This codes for CASSDRGPLSPQHF.

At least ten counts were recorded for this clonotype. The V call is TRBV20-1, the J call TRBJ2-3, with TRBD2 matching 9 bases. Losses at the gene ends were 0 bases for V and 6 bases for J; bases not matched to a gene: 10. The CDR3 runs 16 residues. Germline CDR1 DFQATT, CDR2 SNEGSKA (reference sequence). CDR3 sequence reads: CSARDQTSGFKDTQYF. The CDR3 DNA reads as TGCAGTGCTAGAGATCAAACTAGCGGGTTCAAGGATACGCAGTATTTT.

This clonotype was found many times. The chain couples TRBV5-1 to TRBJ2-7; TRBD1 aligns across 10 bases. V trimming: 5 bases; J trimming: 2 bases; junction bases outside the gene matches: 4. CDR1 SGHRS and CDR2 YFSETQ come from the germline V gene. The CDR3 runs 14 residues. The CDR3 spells CASSRDRGTYEQYV. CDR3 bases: TGCGCCAGCAGTCGGGACAGGGGAACCTACGAGCAGTACGTC.